The 23 T cell receptor beta chains reported below all come from one sample, sequenced in a study of shared clonotypes between healthy human individuals. Naive CD8 isolation took CD45RO-negative cells positively selected for CCR7 and excluded terminally differentiated effector memory CD45RA+ cells. Profiled with immunoSEQ multiplex PCR; TCRdb holds only in-frame clones, not every one. The sample yields around 1,900,000 clones, around 93% seen once. The sample comprised naive CD8+ T cells from PBMCs. Receptors originate from a man younger than 30 in good health. Some clones in this sample may be carry-over from other donors' samples.

This sequence joins TRBV27 and TRBJ2-1; no definite D call. Trimming took off 3 bases at V and 4 bases at J, with 10 bases between the two ends. CDR3 length: 14 residues. Germline V gene lookup returns CDR1 MNHEY and CDR2 SMNVEV (reference sequence). In nucleotides, the CDR3 is TGTGCCAGCAGTTTTTCCCGCCCGTACAATGAGCAGTTCTTC. Protein product: CASSFSRPYNEQFF.

The CDR3 DNA sequence: TGTGCCAGTAGAGGGACAGAAGCCTACGAGCAGTACTTC. Its translation is CASRGTEAYEQYF. V and J are TRBV27 and TRBJ2-7, with 7 bases fitting TRBD1. V lost 9 bases, J lost 2 bases, and 7 bases stayed unmatched. Germline CDR1 reads MNHEY; CDR2 reads SMNVEV (reference sequence). CDR3 size: 13 residues.

This rearrangement joins TRBV12-5 to TRBJ2-7; 8 positions agree with TRBD2. The CDR3 consists of 13 residues. From germline, CDR1 is LGHNT and CDR2 FRNRAP. With 8 bases clipped from V and 6 bases from J, the junction kept 9 bases outside the gene matches. The CDR3 region is CASSPGGVGEQYF. The CDR3 region has the DNA TGTGCTAGTTCCCCGGGAGGGGTTGGCGAGCAGTACTTC.

The chain joins TRBV10-2 to TRBJ1-1; a possible D gene is TRBD1 (5 bases). This CDR3 has 13 residues. V lost 8 bases, J lost 5 bases, and 15 bases lay in between. The V gene's germline CDR1 is WSHSY and CDR2 SAAADI. DNA for the CDR3: TGCGCCAGCGGGACGGAACCTCGAACTGAAGCTTTCTTT. Its protein is CASGTEPRTEAFF.

On this clone: Other DNA sequences in this specimen translate into the identical CDR3. This rearrangement joins TRBV11-2 to TRBJ2-1; D gene ambiguous. The CDR3 contains 13 residues. V was clipped by 2 bases and J by 6 bases, with 8 bases between them. Germline CDR1 is SGHAT and CDR2 is FQNNGV. For the CDR3, the DNA is TGTGCCAGCAGCTTAACCCTAGGCAATGAGCAGTTCTTC. The encoded protein is CASSLTLGNEQFF.

This chain joins TRBV7-9 and TRBJ2-5; D could derive from TRBD1 or TRBD2 (5 bases each). The V gene's germline CDR1 is SEHNR and CDR2 FQNEAQ (reference sequence). CDR3 size: 13 residues. Trimming left V 2 bases short and J 13 bases short, with 17 bases between. The CDR3 loop is CASSLWGPTWRYF. CDR3 sequence (DNA): TGTGCCAGCAGCTTATGGGGACCAACTTGGCGGTACTTC.

This chain joins TRBV27 and TRBJ2-7, with 10 bases fitting TRBD1. CDR3 size: 16 residues. From germline, CDR1 is MNHEY and CDR2 SMNVEV (reference sequence). J gave up 1 base and V 0 bases, and 3 bases lay outside the gene matches. The CDR3 loop is CASSLSTGGQSYEQYF. CDR3 nucleotides: TGTGCCAGCAGTTTATCGACAGGGGGCCAATCCTACGAGCAGTACTTC.

The V and J genes are TRBV19 and TRBJ1-2, with no clear D. V was cut by 6 bases and J by 3 bases, with 11 bases left in between. CDR1 and CDR2 (germline): LNHDA, SQIVND (reference sequence). The CDR3 spans 13 residues. CDR3 DNA: TGTGCCAGTAGGCCGTCATTGGACTATGGCTACACCTTC. Protein: CASRPSLDYGYTF.

The chain links TRBV19 to TRBJ2-2; TRBD2 matches 7 bases. Germline CDR1 LNHDA, CDR2 SQIVND (reference sequence). The CDR3 spans 16 residues. The V segment lost 9 bases and the J segment 6 bases; nucleotides outside the gene matches: 16. For the CDR3, the DNA is TGTGCCAGCAACCCCCCGACCGTGGCGGGAGCCGGGGAGCTGTTTTTT. Its translation: CASNPPTVAGAGELFF.

V is TRBV4-1 and J is TRBJ2-5; 11 nucleotides align to TRBD2. The V gene end was trimmed by 3 bases and the J gene end by 0 bases; junction bases not matched to a gene: 9. There are 18 residues in the CDR3. The germline V gene has CDR1 MGHRA and CDR2 YSYEKL. The CDR3 sequence is CASSHPSSGRLYQETQYF. The CDR3 DNA sequence: TGCGCCAGCAGCCACCCTTCTAGCGGGAGGCTGTACCAAGAGACCCAGTACTTC.

The chain couples TRBV28 to TRBJ1-1, with D unclear. In germline, CDR1 is MDHEN, CDR2 SYDVKM. The CDR3 totals 15 residues. V lost 6 bases and J 5 bases, leaving 19 bases between the germline ends. The CDR3 bases are TGTGCCAGCAGCTCGTGGGCGGATACCGTTACTGAAGCTTTCTTT. It encodes CASSSWADTVTEAFF.

As regards this clone: The junction departs from the called germline gene at one end, perhaps through a read error. The J gene is TRBJ1-5, the V gene TRBV27; D unclear. CDR1 MNHEY and CDR2 SMNVEV come from the germline V gene (reference sequence). The CDR3 extends over 11 amino acids. CDR3 amino acids: CASSEGLRLYF. DNA for the CDR3: TGTGCCAGCAGCGAAGGACTTCGCCTATATTTT.

J is TRBJ2-1 and V is TRBV7-9; 14 bases fit TRBD2. Trimming at V came to 7 bases and at J to 9 bases, leaving 5 bases not matched to a gene. Germline V lookup: CDR1 SEHNR, CDR2 FQNEAQ (reference sequence). The CDR3 is made up of 14 amino acids. The CDR3 region is CASTSGTSGSEQFF. CDR3 in DNA: TGTGCCAGCACCTCCGGGACTAGCGGGAGTGAGCAGTTCTTC.

A note on this clone: The sample holds other DNA sequences that translate to the same CDR3. The J gene is TRBJ2-1, the V gene TRBV27; 8 nucleotides align to TRBD1. The CDR3 is made up of 14 amino acids. Germline V gene sequence: CDR1 MNHEY, CDR2 SMNVEV (reference sequence). V dropped 6 bases and J dropped 3; count of bases not matched to a gene: 4. The CDR3 is CASSPGTGYNEQFF. CDR3 nucleotides: TGTGCCAGCAGCCCCGGGACAGGCTACAATGAGCAGTTCTTC.

Points on this clone: Other DNA sequences of this sample code for an identical CDR3. The chain couples TRBV4-1 to TRBJ2-1; D unclear. The CDR3 is made up of 15 amino acids. The V end was cut by 1 base, the J end by 0 bases, with 7 bases between. Germline CDR1 is MGHRA and CDR2 is YSYEKL. The CDR3: CASSQVGSSYNEQFF. The CDR3, as DNA: TGCGCCAGCAGCCAAGTAGGAAGCTCCTACAATGAGCAGTTCTTC.

This clone appeared a few times. This chain uses TRBV2 with TRBJ1-1, with D possibly TRBD1 on 5 matching bases. Germline V gene data show CDR1 as SNHLY and CDR2 as FYNNEI. The CDR3 has 14 residues. Trimming removed 6 bases from V and 1 base from J, with 12 bases in between. The CDR3 sequence: CASSDSDRNTEAFF. CDR3 coding DNA: TGTGCCAGCAGCGACTCAGACAGGAACACTGAAGCTTTCTTT.

The V gene is TRBV27, the J gene TRBJ2-7; the D gene is possibly TRBD1 (5 bases). Between the trimmed V and J ends, which lost 2 bases and 3 bases, there was a span of 14 bases. The germline V gene has CDR1 MNHEY and CDR2 SMNVEV (reference sequence). CDR3 length: 15 amino acids. CDR3 bases: TGTGCCAGCAGTTTAACAGGATCCGCCGGCTACGAGCAGTACTTC. As protein: CASSLTGSAGYEQYF.

This clone was seen only once. The chain combines TRBV27 with TRBJ2-6; no reliable D call. This CDR3 spans 16 amino acids. Germline CDR1 is MNHEY and CDR2 is SMNVEV (reference sequence). V lost 3 bases to trimming and J lost 0 bases, with 9 bases between them. As DNA, the CDR3 is TGTGCCAGCAGTTTCGTTCAAGTCTCTGGGGCCAACGTCCTGACTTTC. It translates to CASSFVQVSGANVLTF.

Worth noting for this clone: Other DNA sequences within the sample encode an identical CDR3. This rearrangement joins TRBV19 to TRBJ2-3; no firm D call. CDR1 is LNHDA and CDR2 is SQIVND in the germline V gene (reference sequence). The CDR3 contains 14 residues. Trimming removed 6 bases from V and 0 bases from J, with 10 bases in between. The CDR3 DNA reads as TGTGCCAGTAGGTCCGGATCTAGCACAGATACGCAGTATTTT. Translating gives CASRSGSSTDTQYF.

This rearrangement joins TRBV28 to TRBJ1-5; no definite D call. There are 13 residues in the CDR3. V was cut by 5 bases and J by 6 bases, with 11 bases left in between. Germline V lookup: CDR1 MDHEN, CDR2 SYDVKM. The CDR3 is CASSVTETQPQHF. Written as DNA, the CDR3 is TGTGCCAGCAGTGTAACAGAAACTCAGCCCCAGCATTTT. Using reference TRBV28 and TRBJ1-5 for the parts outside the CDR3, the full variable domain is DVKVTQSSRYLVKRTGEKVFLECVQDMDHENMFWYRQDPGLGLRLIYFSYDVKMKEKGDIPEGYSVSREKKERFSLILESASTNQTSMYLCASSVTETQPQHFGDGTRLSIL.

The chain links TRBV9 to TRBJ2-3; D unclear. The V gene lost 0 bases and the J gene lost 14 bases, with 16 bases spanning the gap. From germline, CDR1 is SGDLS and CDR2 YYNGEE. The CDR3 contains 13 residues. CDR3 nucleotides: TGTGCCAGCAGCGTAGGGATCCCCACACGGTTGTATTTT. It specifies CASSVGIPTRLYF.

This clone was observed once. The chain recombines TRBV19 with TRBJ2-1; a possible D gene is TRBD2 (6 bases). In germline, CDR1 is LNHDA, CDR2 SQIVND (reference sequence). The CDR3 is 17 residues long. The V gene lost 1 base and the J gene lost 0 bases, with 13 bases spanning the gap. For the CDR3, the DNA is TGTGCCAGTAGTATAGGCGGGGTCACTTACTCCTACAATGAGCAGTTCTTC. Protein product: CASSIGGVTYSYNEQFF. Supplemented by reference TRBV19 and TRBJ2-1, the full variable domain reads DGGITQSPKYLFRKEGQNVTLSCEQNLNHDAMYWYRQDPGQGLRLIYYSQIVNDFQKGDIAEGYSVSREKKESFPLTVTSAQKNPTAFYLCASSIGGVTYSYNEQFFGPGTRLTVL.

V usage is TRBV6-1 and J usage is TRBJ2-1, with D hard to call. Germline V gene sequence: CDR1 MNHNS, CDR2 SASEGT. This CDR3 has 10 residues. The V end was cut by 3 bases, the J end by 13 bases, with 7 bases between. The CDR3 sequence: CASSDGFQFF. The CDR3 nucleotides read TGTGCCAGCAGTGATGGGTTCCAGTTCTTC.